The present T cell receptor (beta chain) was sequenced within a study of T cells in Graves' hyperthyroidism and ophthalmopathy. Fresh peripheral blood, roughly 9.8 ml of it, supplied the PBMCs. A remark on this clonotype: Its cognate antigen is unknown.

Germline CDR1 and CDR2: ENHRY and SYGVKD. V lost 10 bases to trimming and J lost 5 bases; unmatched junction nucleotides: 10. The CDR3 is made up of 13 amino acids. The study, taken as a whole, reports: Ophthalmopathy and stable hyperthyroidism were separated by a 13 V-J model.

TCR beta CDR3 regions were amplified from RNA transcripts. TCR CDR3 underwent first-round RT-PCR with the HTBI primer set. TCRdb passed the multiplex PCR reads through MiXCR, listing each CDR3 protein once. This sample has 350,000 or so distinct CDR3 sequences; around a sixth occur once, and the top ten carry 15% to 18%. This TCR came from a woman aged 40 to 50 with Graves' ophthalmopathy. The chain joins TRBV10-3 to TRBJ2-7, with TRBD2 identical over 8 bases. The sequenced sample consisted of blood. For the CDR3, the DNA is TGTGCCACGCAAGCGGGAGATTCGGACGAGCAGTACTTC. The encoded protein is CATQAGDSDEQYF.